This TCR beta chain appears in the sequencing data of a study of T-cell memory formation after mild COVID-19. Overall study findings and caveats: Unconfirmed was the SARS-CoV-2 specificity of second-wave clones that peaked on day 37. While clones contracting from day 15 to 85 were balanced between CD4 and CD8, later expanders leaned CD4+.

The V end was cut by 1 base, the J end by 2 bases, with 3 bases between. The CDR3 loop spans 13 amino acids. Germline assignment: CDR1 DFQATT and CDR2 SNEGSKA (reference sequence). On this clonotype: No antigen is known for it.

TCRdb recomputed calls from the 5' RACE reads with MiXCR, one row per CDR3 protein. The table records a few hundred thousand distinct CDR3 sequences, around 25% of them present only once. Material for sequencing was PBMCs or a T cell subset sorted from them (not recorded which). The TCR was taken from an adult woman who had mild COVID-19 (a few samples of this study predate the infection). Cell type and time point are not known. The chain links TRBV20-1 to TRBJ2-6; D is ambiguous. CDR3 DNA: TGCAGTGCTAGAGGTGCTGGGGCCAACGTCCTGACTTTC. It codes for CSARGAGANVLTF.